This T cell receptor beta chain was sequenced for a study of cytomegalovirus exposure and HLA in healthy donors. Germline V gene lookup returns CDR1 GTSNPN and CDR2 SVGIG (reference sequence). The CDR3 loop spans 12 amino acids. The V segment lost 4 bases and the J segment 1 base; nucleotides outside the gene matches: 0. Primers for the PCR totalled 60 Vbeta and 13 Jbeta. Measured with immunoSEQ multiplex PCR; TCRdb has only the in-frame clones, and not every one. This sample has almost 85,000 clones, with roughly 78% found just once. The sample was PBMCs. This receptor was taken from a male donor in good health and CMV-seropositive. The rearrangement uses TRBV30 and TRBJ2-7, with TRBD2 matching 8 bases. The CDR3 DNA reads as TGTGCCTGGACTAGCGGGTCCTACGAGCAGTACTTC. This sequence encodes CAWTSGSYEQYF.